These 3 T cell receptor beta chains were sequenced from one sample in a study of CD8 T cells in Susac syndrome. With random hexamers, reverse transcription was performed on about 0.45 to 1 ug of RNA. TCRdb re-analysed the immunoSEQ multiplex PCR reads in MiXCR, keeping a single row per CDR3 protein. Of tens of thousands of distinct CDR3 sequences detected, just under 95% appear once; the ten largest clones hold 0.45% to 0.5%. Sequencing was performed on CD8+ T cells from PBMCs. The receptors were gathered from a human donor with Susac syndrome.

The chain has TRBV30 and TRBJ2-1, with a tentative D call TRBD2 (6 bases). The germline CDR1 and CDR2 sequences are GTSNPN and SVGIG (reference sequence). This CDR3 is built from 14 residues. V dropped 4 bases and J dropped 4 bases, with 14 bases sitting between them. CDR3 sequence: CAWTDGRGYNEQFF. The DNA for the CDR3 is TGTGCCTGGACGGATGGGCGGGGATACAATGAGCAGTTCTTC.

This rearrangement joins TRBV19 to TRBJ2-1, with 10 bases identical to TRBD2. Germline V gene sequence: CDR1 LNHDA, CDR2 SQIVND (reference sequence). This CDR3 spans 17 amino acids. V was pared by 1 base and J by 8 bases, with 11 bases of the junction left unmatched. DNA of the CDR3: TGTGCCAGTAGTATAGCTAGCGGGAGTAGTATTGACTATGAGCAGTTCTTC. It yields the protein CASSIASGSSIDYEQFF.

The chain joins TRBV7-9 to TRBJ2-5; D is possibly TRBD2 (6 bases). Between the trimmed V and J ends, which lost 1 base and 5 bases, there was a span of 14 bases. CDR3 length equals 15 residues. Germline CDR1 and CDR2: SEHNR and FQNEAQ (reference sequence). The CDR3 region is CASSLVSGVTETQYF. The CDR3, as DNA: TGTGCCAGCAGCTTAGTTTCGGGAGTGACGGAGACCCAGTACTTC. The whole variable domain, filled in from reference TRBV7-9 and TRBJ2-5, reads DTGVSQNPRHKITKRGQNVTFRCDPISEHNRLYWYRQTLGQGPEFLTYFQNEAQLEKSRLLSDRFSAERPKGSFSTLEIQRTEQGDSAMYLCASSLVSGVTETQYFGPGTRLLVL.